Listed below are T cell receptor beta chains from one sample, sequenced in a study of blood T cell repertoires in COVID-19. Assay used: immunoSEQ multiplex PCR; TCRdb lists only in-frame clones, some missing. The sample consists of 150,000 to 200,000 clones, roughly 79% of them appearing once. Source material: peripheral blood. Source of these receptors: a woman older than 75 with COVID-19, enrolled during active disease. Both conserved end residues are part of each CDR3. The order of the fields is D gene, clone size, V gene, J gene, CDR3 protein, CDR3 DNA. A D gene is named only where the DNA matches it firmly. Some rows mark clone size as missing; the rest say once, few, many or name a class of expanded clone.

-,-,TRBV7-8,TRBJ1-3,CASSAGTAGNTIYF,TGTGCCAGCAGCGCTGGGACTGCAGGAAACACCATATATTTT
-,-,TRBV28,TRBJ2-6,CASGGSWGTSSGANVLTF,TGTGCCAGCGGGGGGTCGTGGGGCACCAGCTCTGGGGCCAACGTCCTGACTTTC
-,once,TRBV9,TRBJ2-5,CASSPQIRGGADQETQYF,TGTGCCAGCAGCCCCCAAATCCGAGGGGGGGCTGACCAAGAGACCCAGTACTTC
TRBD1,many,TRBV5-5,TRBJ1-6,CASSLAGTGVNSPLHF,TGTGCCAGCAGCTTGGCCGGGACAGGGGTGAATTCACCCCTCCACTTT
TRBD1,-,TRBV6-1,TRBJ2-7,CASSDPRTGSLYEQYF,TGTGCCAGCAGTGATCCACGGACAGGGTCCCTCTACGAGCAGTACTTC
TRBD2,-,TRBV4-2,TRBJ2-7,CASSQDVSGRAYF,TGTGCCAGCAGCCAAGATGTGAGCGGGAGGGCATACTTC
TRBD1,-,TRBV10-3,TRBJ1-2,CAISEPDRERHGYTF,TGTGCCATCAGTGAGCCGGACAGGGAACGGCATGGCTACACCTTC
-,-,TRBV24-1,TRBJ2-2,CATALQGGTGELFF,TGTGCCACCGCGTTACAGGGAGGGACCGGGGAGCTGTTTTTT
TRBD1,-,TRBV2,TRBJ2-7,CATQQGESYEQYF,TGTGCCACCCAACAGGGGGAATCCTACGAGCAGTACTTC
TRBD1,few,TRBV19,TRBJ1-4,CASSGQANEKLFF,TGTGCCAGTAGCGGACAGGCTAATGAAAAACTGTTTTTT
-,-,TRBV20-1,TRBJ1-1,CSASGQYPEAFF,TGCAGTGCTAGTGGGCAGTACCCTGAAGCTTTCTTT
-,-,TRBV19,TRBJ1-2,CASSEQGPSYGYTF,TGTGCCAGTAGCGAACAGGGACCATCGTATGGCTACACCTTC
-,-,TRBV10-3,TRBJ1-1,CAISESSGGNTEAFF,TGTGCCATCAGTGAGTCTTCAGGAGGGAACACTGAAGCTTTCTTT
-,-,TRBV11-2,TRBJ2-1,CASSVQGHNEQFF,TGTGCCAGCAGCGTCCAGGGGCATAATGAGCAGTTCTTC
-,-,TRBV6-2/TRBV6-3,TRBJ1-6,CASSFDRRNSPLHF,TGTGCCAGCAGTTTCGACAGGCGGAATTCACCCCTCCACTTT
-,-,TRBV25-1,TRBJ1-3,CASSERGTGNTIYF,TGTGCCAGCAGTGAACGAGGGACTGGAAACACCATATATTTT
TRBD1,-,TRBV15,TRBJ2-4,CATSRDRTGAKNIQYF,TGTGCCACCAGCAGAGATCGGACAGGGGCCAAAAACATTCAGTACTTC
-,once,TRBV19,TRBJ2-3,CASSREMDTQYF,TGTGCCAGTAGTAGGGAGATGGATACGCAGTATTTT